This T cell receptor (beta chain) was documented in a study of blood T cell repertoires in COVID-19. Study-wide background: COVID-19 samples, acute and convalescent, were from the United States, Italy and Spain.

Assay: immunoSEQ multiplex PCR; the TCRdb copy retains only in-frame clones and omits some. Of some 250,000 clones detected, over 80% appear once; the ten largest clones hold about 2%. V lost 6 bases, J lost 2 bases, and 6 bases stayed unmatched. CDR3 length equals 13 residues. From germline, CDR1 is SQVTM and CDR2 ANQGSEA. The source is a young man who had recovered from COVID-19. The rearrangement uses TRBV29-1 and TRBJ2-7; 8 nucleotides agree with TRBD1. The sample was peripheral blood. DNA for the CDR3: TGCAGCGTCGGACAGGGTGAAACCTACGAGCAGTACTTC. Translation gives CSVGQGETYEQYF.